Detailed here is one TCR beta chain. The CDR3 totals 12 residues. Germline assignment: CDR1 SEHNR and CDR2 FQNEAQ (reference sequence). With 5 bases removed from V and 2 bases from J, the gap between germline ends came to 6 bases. The data stem from a study of cytotoxic CD8 clonotypes in ibrutinib-treated CLL. Assay used: immunoSEQ multiplex PCR; TCRdb lists only in-frame clones, some missing. In the table there are about 130,000 clones, 84% of which are singletons. Sequenced here: PBMCs, sampled after 24 months of ibrutinib treatment. This chain uses TRBV7-9 with TRBJ1-2; D gene unclear. The clonotype was recovered from a human donor with chronic lymphocytic leukemia. This CDR3 reads CASSPTNYGYTF. DNA of the CDR3: TGTGCCAGCAGCCCTACCAACTATGGCTACACCTTC.